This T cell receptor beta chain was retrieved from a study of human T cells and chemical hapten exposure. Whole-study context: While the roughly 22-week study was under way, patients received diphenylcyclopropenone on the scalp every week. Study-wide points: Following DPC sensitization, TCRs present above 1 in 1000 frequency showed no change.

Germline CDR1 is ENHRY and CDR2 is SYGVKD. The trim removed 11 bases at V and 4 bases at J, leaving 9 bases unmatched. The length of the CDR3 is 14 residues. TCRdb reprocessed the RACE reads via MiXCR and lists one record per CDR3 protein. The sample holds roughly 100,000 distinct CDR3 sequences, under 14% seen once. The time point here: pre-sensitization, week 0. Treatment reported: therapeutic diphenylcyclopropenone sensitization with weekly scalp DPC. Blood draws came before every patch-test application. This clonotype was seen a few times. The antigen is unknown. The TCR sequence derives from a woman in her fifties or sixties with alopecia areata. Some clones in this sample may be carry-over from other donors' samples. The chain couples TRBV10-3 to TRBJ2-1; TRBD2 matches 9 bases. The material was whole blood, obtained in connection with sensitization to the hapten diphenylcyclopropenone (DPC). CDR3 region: CAAGSAGGYNEQFF. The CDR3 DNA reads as TGTGCCGCAGGTTCTGCGGGGGGGTACAATGAGCAGTTCTTC.